This T cell receptor (beta chain) was captured in a study of cytomegalovirus exposure and HLA in healthy donors. Overall study: Earlier sequencing of about 179 million T cells yielded 100 million to 140 million unique TCR beta sequences. Study-wide findings and caveats: Data from an earlier analysis indicated that most TCR beta V segments were productive either about 90% or about 30% of the time.

60 Vbeta and 13 Jbeta primers were used in PCR. TCRdb's copy holds only in-frame clones and misses some; the assay was immunoSEQ multiplex PCR. The sample has 200,000 to 300,000 clones; about 80% are singletons. V was pared by 2 bases and J by 7 bases, with 5 bases between. Germline CDR1 SGHTA, CDR2 FQGNSA. The CDR3 spans 11 residues. A remark on this clone: Antigen specificity is unknown.

Sequences were obtained from PBMCs. The genes are TRBV7-2 and TRBJ1-2; D not certain. This TCR derives from a woman aged 40-49 years in good health and CMV-seropositive. The CDR3 DNA follows: TGTGCCAGCAGCTTACAGCGTGGCTACACCTTC. Amino acids: CASSLQRGYTF.